Shown below are 17 T cell receptor beta chains from a single sample sequenced in a study of cytomegalovirus exposure and HLA in healthy donors. The primer mix had 60 Vbeta and 13 Jbeta primers. The assay was immunoSEQ multiplex PCR, and TCRdb's table has in-frame clones only and misses some. The sample includes under 200,000 clones, around 75% of them seen just once. The material sequenced was PBMCs. These receptor sequences come from a human donor in good health.

The chain has TRBV29-1 and TRBJ1-2, with D possibly TRBD1 on 6 matching bases. V lost 2 bases and J 11 bases, leaving 18 bases between the germline ends. The CDR3 consists of 13 residues. From germline, CDR1 is SQVTM and CDR2 ANQGSEA. In nucleotides, the CDR3 is TGCAGCGTTGAAAAAGAGGGGGAGGGTGGTTACACCTTC. It yields the protein CSVEKEGEGGYTF.

The genes are TRBV9 and TRBJ1-5; TRBD1 matches at 7 bases. The V gene's germline CDR1 is SGDLS and CDR2 YYNGEE. The ends lost 4 bases at V and 3 bases at J; junction bases unmatched: 7. The CDR3 has 15 residues. This CDR3 is CASSTRGTDNQPQHF. The CDR3 nucleotides read TGTGCCAGCAGCACCCGGGGGACAGACAATCAGCCCCAGCATTTT.

V usage is TRBV9 and J usage is TRBJ1-1; 9 positions agree with TRBD1. Germline trimming cut 2 bases from V and 4 bases from J; bases unmatched to any gene: 12. This CDR3 has 17 residues. In germline, CDR1 is SGDLS, CDR2 YYNGEE. CDR3 protein: CASSVGQGYSGSTEAFF. The DNA of the CDR3 is TGTGCCAGCAGCGTCGGACAGGGGTATTCCGGGAGCACTGAAGCTTTCTTT.

This clone was counted between two and nine times. The V call is TRBV27, the J call TRBJ2-7, with D maybe TRBD2 (7 bases). CDR1 MNHEY and CDR2 SMNVEV come from the germline V gene (reference sequence). Trimming removed 5 bases at V and 2 bases at J, with 16 bases between. The CDR3 consists of 15 residues. The CDR3 nucleotides read TGTGCCAGCAGTCCAGAGGCGGGGGCTACCTACGAGCAGTACTTC. This translates into CASSPEAGATYEQYF.

Remarks on this clone: The sample has other DNA sequences that encode this CDR3 too. The chain employs TRBV4-1 and TRBJ2-7; D uncertain. This CDR3 region has 15 residues. Germline loops: CDR1 MGHRA, CDR2 YSYEKL. V lost 4 bases and J lost 0, with 13 bases in between. The DNA for the CDR3 is TGCGCCAGCAGCCCGCTGGTGCAGGCCTCCTACGAGCAGTACTTC. It specifies CASSPLVQASYEQYF.

The chain combines TRBV19 with TRBJ1-5; D gene unclear. V shed 1 base and J shed 4 bases, with 8 bases lying between them. Germline-derived CDR1 and CDR2 are LNHDA and SQIVND (reference sequence). The CDR3 runs 14 residues. For the CDR3, the DNA is TGTGCCAGTAGTATAGTGGTCGGGAATCAGCCCCAGCATTTT. Its protein product is CASSIVVGNQPQHF.

This chain uses TRBV10-2 with TRBJ1-1; 9 bases are a match to TRBD1. This CDR3 is built from 12 residues. CDR1 WSHSY and CDR2 SAAADI come from the germline V gene. V lost 7 bases to trimming and J lost 4 bases; unmatched junction nucleotides: 1. The DNA for the CDR3 is TGCGCCAGCAAGACAGGGGGCACTGAAGCTTTCTTT. Translation: CASKTGGTEAFF.

This clone appeared a single time. The J gene is TRBJ2-7, the V gene TRBV25-1; 11 nucleotides align to TRBD2. The CDR3 contains 17 residues. Trimming took 1 base from V and 6 from J; bases not matched to a gene: 11. Germline assignment: CDR1 MGHDK and CDR2 SYGVNS. CDR3 amino acids: CASSEFRISGGAGEQYF. CDR3 DNA sequence: TGTGCCAGCAGTGAATTTAGGATTAGCGGGGGGGCTGGCGAGCAGTACTTC.

This clone occurred a few times. The rearrangement joins TRBV7-9 to TRBJ2-4, with D possibly being TRBD1 (6 bases). The CDR3 runs to 11 residues. CDR1 is SEHNR and CDR2 is FQNEAQ in the germline V gene (reference sequence). V gave up 6 bases and J gave up 8 bases, with 8 bases separating them. CDR3 sequence: CASRSGDIQYF. DNA of the CDR3: TGTGCCAGCAGGTCAGGGGACATTCAGTACTTC.

This clone has only a few counts. The chain recombines TRBV19 with TRBJ1-1; D is perhaps TRBD1 (6 bases). Germline V CDR1 and CDR2: LNHDA, SQIVND (reference sequence). The CDR3 loop spans 13 amino acids. Trimming took off 6 bases at V and 1 base at J, with 9 bases between the two ends. CDR3 bases: TGTGCCAGTAGAATCAGGGGGAACACTGAAGCTTTCTTT. Translating it yields CASRIRGNTEAFF.

This rearrangement joins TRBV19 to TRBJ2-7; D might be TRBD2 (5 bases). Trimming shortened V by 3 bases and J by 2 bases, and 14 bases separated the two germline ends. The CDR3 sequence is 15 residues long. Germline loops: CDR1 LNHDA, CDR2 SQIVND (reference sequence). CDR3 nucleotide sequence: TGTGCCAGTAGTATTCTGGTAGCGAGTCCCTACGAGCAGTACTTC. Protein product: CASSILVASPYEQYF.

The chain recombines TRBV19 with TRBJ1-1, with TRBD1 matching over 9 bases. The V gene's germline CDR1 is LNHDA and CDR2 SQIVND (reference sequence). This CDR3 has 17 residues. The junction had 10 bases not matched to a gene; V was cut back by 4 bases and J by 1 base. CDR3 in DNA: TGTGCCAGTAGTAGACTCCCGGGACAGGGACGGAACACTGAAGCTTTCTTT. This translates into CASSRLPGQGRNTEAFF.

The CDR3: CASKVTGRAYEQYF. CDR3 DNA: TGCGCCAGCAAAGTGACAGGCCGGGCCTACGAGCAGTACTTC. The chain has TRBV5-1 and TRBJ2-7, with a weak D call TRBD1 (6 bases). V was pared by 6 bases and J by 2 bases, with 15 bases between. Per germline, CDR1 SGHRS and CDR2 YFSETQ. The CDR3 has 14 residues.

The chain is built from TRBV6-6 and TRBJ2-5; no reliable D call. Germline values: CDR1 MNHNY, CDR2 SVGAGI (reference sequence). Trimming stripped 6 bases from V and 5 bases from J, with 16 bases between. The CDR3 consists of 14 residues. DNA for the CDR3: TGTGCCAGCAGGCCCTCGGCGGCCCAGGAGACCCAGTACTTC. The encoded protein is CASRPSAAQETQYF.

This chain joins TRBV13 and TRBJ2-2; TRBD1 is a possible D gene (5 bases). Trimming shortened V by 5 bases and J by 0 bases, and 13 bases separated the two germline ends. In germline, CDR1 is PRHDT, CDR2 FYEKMQ (reference sequence). The CDR3 spans 16 residues. CDR3 residues: CASSRQTPSNTGELFF. CDR3 nucleotide sequence: TGTGCCAGCAGCCGACAGACACCGTCGAACACCGGGGAGCTGTTTTTT. Variable domain in full (rest from reference TRBV13 and TRBJ2-2): AAGVIQSPRHLIKEKRETATLKCYPIPRHDTVYWYQQGPGQDPQFLISFYEKMQSDKGSIPDRFSAQQFSDYHSELNMSSLELGDSALYFCASSRQTPSNTGELFFGEGSRLTVL.

The chain couples TRBV5-1 to TRBJ1-1; 7 bases match TRBD1. The ends lost 0 bases at V and 1 base at J; junction bases unmatched: 3. Germline V gene data show CDR1 as SGHRS and CDR2 as YFSETQ. This CDR3 has 15 amino acids. The CDR3 DNA sequence: TGCGCCAGCAGCTTGGGTTGGACAGGGAACACTGAAGCTTTCTTT. Translation: CASSLGWTGNTEAFF.

The V and J genes are TRBV12-5 and TRBJ2-3; no reliable D call. The V end was cut by 6 bases, the J end by 0 bases, with 4 bases between. Germline-derived CDR1 and CDR2 are LGHNT and FRNRAP. The CDR3 extends over 12 amino acids. The chain's CDR3 is CASGLSTDTQYF. CDR3 bases: TGTGCTAGTGGGTTAAGCACAGATACGCAGTATTTT.